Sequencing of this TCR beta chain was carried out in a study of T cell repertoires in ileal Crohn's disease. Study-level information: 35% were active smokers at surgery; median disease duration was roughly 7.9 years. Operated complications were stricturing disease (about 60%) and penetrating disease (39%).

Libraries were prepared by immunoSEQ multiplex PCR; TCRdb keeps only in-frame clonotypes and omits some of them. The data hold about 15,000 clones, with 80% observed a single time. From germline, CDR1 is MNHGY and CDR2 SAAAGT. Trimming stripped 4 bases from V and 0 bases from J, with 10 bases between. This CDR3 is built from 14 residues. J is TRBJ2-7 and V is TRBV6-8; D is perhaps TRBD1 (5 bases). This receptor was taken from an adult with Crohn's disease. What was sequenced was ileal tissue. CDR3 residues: CASSFRVSSYEQYF. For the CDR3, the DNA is TGTGCCAGCAGTTTCAGGGTCTCCTCCTACGAGCAGTACTTC.